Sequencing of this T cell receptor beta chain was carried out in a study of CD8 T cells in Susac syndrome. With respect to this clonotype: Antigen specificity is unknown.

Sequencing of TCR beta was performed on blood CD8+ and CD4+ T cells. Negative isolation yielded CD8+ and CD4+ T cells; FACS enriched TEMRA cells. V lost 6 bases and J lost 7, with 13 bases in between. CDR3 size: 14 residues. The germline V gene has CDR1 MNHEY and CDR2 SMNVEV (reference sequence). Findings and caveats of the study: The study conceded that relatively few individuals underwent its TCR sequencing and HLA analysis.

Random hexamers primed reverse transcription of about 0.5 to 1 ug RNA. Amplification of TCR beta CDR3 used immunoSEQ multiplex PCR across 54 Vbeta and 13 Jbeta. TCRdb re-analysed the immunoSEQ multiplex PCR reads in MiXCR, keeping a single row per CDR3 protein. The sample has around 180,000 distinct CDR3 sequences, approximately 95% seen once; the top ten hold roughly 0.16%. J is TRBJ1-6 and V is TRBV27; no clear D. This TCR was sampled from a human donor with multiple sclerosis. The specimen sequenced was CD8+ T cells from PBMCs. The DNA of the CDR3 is TGTGCCAGCAGACCTCATGAAGGGAATTCACCCCTCCACTTT. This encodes CASRPHEGNSPLHF.